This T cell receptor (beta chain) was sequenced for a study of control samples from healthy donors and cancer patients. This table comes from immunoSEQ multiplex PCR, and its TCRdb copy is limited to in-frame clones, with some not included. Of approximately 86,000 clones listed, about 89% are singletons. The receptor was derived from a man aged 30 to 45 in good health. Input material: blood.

The CDR3 here is CASSVNNRAADTQYF. The CDR3 DNA is TGTGCCAGCAGCGTTAACAACAGGGCGGCAGATACGCAGTATTTT. The V and J genes are TRBV7-9 and TRBJ2-3; the D gene is possibly TRBD1 (6 bases). The V end was cut by 5 bases, the J end by 4 bases, with 16 bases between. In germline, CDR1 is SEHNR, CDR2 FQNEAQ (reference sequence). This CDR3 has 15 amino acids. Full variable domain (missing parts from reference TRBV7-9 and TRBJ2-3): DTGVSQNPRHKITKRGQNVTFRCDPISEHNRLYWYRQTLGQGPEFLTYFQNEAQLEKSRLLSDRFSAERPKGSFSTLEIQRTEQGDSAMYLCASSVNNRAADTQYFGPGTRLTVL.